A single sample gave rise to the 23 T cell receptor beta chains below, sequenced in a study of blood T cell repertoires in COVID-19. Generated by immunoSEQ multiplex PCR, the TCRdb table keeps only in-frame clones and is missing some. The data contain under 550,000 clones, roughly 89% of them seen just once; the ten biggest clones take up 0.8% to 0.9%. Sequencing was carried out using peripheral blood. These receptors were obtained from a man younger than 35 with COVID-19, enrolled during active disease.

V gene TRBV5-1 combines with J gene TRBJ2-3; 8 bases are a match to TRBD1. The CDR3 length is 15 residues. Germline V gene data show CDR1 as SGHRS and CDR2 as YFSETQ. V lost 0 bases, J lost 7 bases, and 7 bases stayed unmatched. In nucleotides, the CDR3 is TGCGCCAGCAGCTTGGAGGCAGGGGGCTCGAATACGCAGTATTTT. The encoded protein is CASSLEAGGSNTQYF.

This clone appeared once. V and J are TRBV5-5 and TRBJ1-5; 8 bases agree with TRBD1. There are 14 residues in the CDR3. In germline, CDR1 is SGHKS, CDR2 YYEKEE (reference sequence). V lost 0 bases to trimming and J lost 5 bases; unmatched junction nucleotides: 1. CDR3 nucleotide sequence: TGTGCCAGCAGCTTGGAGACAGGGGATCAGCCCCAGCATTTT. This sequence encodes CASSLETGDQPQHF.

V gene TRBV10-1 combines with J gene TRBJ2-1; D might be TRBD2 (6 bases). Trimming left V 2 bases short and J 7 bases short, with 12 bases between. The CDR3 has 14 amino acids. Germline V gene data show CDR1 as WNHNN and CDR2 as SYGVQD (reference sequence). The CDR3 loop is CASSESLAQNEQFF. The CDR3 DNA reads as TGCGCCAGCAGTGAGAGTCTAGCGCAAAATGAGCAGTTCTTC.

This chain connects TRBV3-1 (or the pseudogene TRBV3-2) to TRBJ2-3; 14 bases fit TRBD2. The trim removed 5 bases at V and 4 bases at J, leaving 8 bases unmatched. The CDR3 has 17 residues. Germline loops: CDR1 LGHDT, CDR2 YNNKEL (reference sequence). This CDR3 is CASSARLAGGPADTQYF. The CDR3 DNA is TGTGCCAGCAGCGCCCGACTAGCGGGGGGGCCCGCAGATACGCAGTATTTT.

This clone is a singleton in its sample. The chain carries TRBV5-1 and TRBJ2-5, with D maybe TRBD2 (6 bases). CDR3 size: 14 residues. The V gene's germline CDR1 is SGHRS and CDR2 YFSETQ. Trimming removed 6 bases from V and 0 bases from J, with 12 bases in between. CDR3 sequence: CASNLGGNQETQYF. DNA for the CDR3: TGCGCCAGCAACCTCGGAGGGAACCAAGAGACCCAGTACTTC.

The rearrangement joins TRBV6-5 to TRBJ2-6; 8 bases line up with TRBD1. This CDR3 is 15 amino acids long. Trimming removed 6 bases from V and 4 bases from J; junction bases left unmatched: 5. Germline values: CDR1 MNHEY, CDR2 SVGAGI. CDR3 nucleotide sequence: TGTGCCAGCAGCACGACAGGGGTAGGGGCCAACGTCCTGACTTTC. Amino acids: CASSTTGVGANVLTF.

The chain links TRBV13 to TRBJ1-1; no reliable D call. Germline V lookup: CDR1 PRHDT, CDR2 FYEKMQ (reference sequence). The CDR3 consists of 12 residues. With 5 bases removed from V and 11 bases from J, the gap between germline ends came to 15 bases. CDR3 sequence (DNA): TGTGCCAGCAGCCACGGGGAGGGCTTGGCTTTCTTT. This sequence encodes CASSHGEGLAFF.

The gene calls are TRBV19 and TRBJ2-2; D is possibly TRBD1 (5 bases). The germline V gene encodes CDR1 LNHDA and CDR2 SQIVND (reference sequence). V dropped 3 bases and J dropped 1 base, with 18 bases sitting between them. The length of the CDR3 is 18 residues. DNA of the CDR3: TGTGCCAGTAGTATGGAGACCATCGACAGCCTGAACACCGGGGAGCTGTTTTTT. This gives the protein CASSMETIDSLNTGELFF.

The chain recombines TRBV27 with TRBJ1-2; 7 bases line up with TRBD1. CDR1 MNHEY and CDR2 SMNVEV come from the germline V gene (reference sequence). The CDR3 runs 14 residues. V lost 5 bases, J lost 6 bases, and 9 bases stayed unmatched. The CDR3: CASSETGTDNGYTF. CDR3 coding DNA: TGTGCCAGCAGTGAAACCGGGACAGACAATGGCTACACCTTC.

The CDR3 nucleotides read TGTGCCAGCAGCTTCCCGGCAGATAGGAGCGAAGCTTTCTTT. This sequence encodes CASSFPADRSEAFF. The rearrangement links TRBV7-9 to TRBJ1-1; D call uncertain. From germline, CDR1 is SEHNR and CDR2 FQNEAQ (reference sequence). This CDR3 contains 14 residues. V lost 3 bases to trimming and J lost 8 bases, with 16 bases between them.

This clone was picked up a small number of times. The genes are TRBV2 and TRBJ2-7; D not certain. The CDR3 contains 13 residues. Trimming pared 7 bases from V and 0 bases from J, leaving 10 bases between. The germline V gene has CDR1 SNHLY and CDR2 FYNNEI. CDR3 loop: CASIRRSSYEQYF. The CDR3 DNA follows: TGTGCCAGCATCAGAAGAAGCTCCTACGAGCAGTACTTC.

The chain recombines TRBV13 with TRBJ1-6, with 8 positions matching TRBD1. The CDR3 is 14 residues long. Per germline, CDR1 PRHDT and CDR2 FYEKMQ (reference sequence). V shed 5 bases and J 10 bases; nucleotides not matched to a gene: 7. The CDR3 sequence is CASSTDRGSSPLHF. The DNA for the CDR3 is TGTGCCAGCAGCACAGACAGGGGCAGCTCACCCCTCCACTTT.

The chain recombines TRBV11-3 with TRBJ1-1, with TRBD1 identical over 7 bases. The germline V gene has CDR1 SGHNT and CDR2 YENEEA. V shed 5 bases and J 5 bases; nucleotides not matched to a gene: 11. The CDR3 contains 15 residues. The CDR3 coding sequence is TGTGCCAGCAGCCTAAAACAGGGGAGTAATACTGAAGCTTTCTTT. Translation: CASSLKQGSNTEAFF.

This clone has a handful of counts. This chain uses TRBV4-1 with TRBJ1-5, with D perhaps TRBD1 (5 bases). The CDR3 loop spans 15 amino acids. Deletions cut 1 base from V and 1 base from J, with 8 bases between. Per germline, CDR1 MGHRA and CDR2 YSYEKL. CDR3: CASSQVKGSNQPQHF. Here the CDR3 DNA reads TGCGCCAGCAGCCAAGTCAAGGGGAGCAATCAGCCCCAGCATTTT.

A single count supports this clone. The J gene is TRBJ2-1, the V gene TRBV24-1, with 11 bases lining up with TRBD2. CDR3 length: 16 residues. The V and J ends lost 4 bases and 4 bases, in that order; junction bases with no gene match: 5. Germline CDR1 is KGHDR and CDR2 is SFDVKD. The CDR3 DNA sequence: TGTGCCACCAGTGAGGCTAGCGGGGGGATTTACAATGAGCAGTTCTTC. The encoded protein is CATSEASGGIYNEQFF.

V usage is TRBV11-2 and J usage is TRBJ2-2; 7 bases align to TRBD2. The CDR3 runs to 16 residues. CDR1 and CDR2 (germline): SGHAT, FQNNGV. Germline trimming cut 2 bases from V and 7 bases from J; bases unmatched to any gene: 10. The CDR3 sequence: CASSLNEAGNVGELFF. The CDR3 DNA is TGTGCCAGCAGCTTAAACGAAGCGGGAAACGTCGGGGAGCTGTTTTTT.

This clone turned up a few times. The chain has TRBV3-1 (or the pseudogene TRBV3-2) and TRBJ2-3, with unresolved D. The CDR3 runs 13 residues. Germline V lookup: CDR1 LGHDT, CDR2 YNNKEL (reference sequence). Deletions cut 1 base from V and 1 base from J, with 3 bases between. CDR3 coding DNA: TGTGCCAGCAGCCAAGTAGGCACAGATACGCAGTATTTT. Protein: CASSQVGTDTQYF.

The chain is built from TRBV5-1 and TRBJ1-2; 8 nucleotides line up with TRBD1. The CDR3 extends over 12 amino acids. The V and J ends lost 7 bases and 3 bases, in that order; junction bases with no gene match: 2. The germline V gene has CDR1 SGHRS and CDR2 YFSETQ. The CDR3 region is CASEDRDYGYTF. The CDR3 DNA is TGCGCCAGCGAGGACAGGGACTATGGCTACACCTTC.

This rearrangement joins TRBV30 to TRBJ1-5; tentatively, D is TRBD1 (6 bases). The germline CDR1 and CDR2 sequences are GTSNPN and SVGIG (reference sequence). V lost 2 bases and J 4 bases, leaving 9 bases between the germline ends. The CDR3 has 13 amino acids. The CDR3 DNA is TGTGCCTGGAGTAAGGGGGAAAATCAGCCCCAGCATTTT. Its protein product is CAWSKGENQPQHF.

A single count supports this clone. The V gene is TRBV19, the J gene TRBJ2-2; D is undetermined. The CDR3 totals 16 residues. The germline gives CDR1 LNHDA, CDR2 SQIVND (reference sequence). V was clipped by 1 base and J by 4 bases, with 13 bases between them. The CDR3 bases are TGTGCCAGTAGTATAGGGGCCCGCAGTTCCACCGGGGAGCTGTTTTTT. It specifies CASSIGARSSTGELFF.

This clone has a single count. CDR3 region: CASSALRQGNQPQHF. CDR3 nucleotide sequence: TGTGCCAGCAGCGCCTTACGACAGGGAAATCAGCCCCAGCATTTT. The rearrangement uses TRBV5-6 and TRBJ1-5, with TRBD1 matching 7 bases. This CDR3 is 15 amino acids long. Losses at the gene ends were 4 bases for V and 4 bases for J; bases not matched to a gene: 8. The germline gives CDR1 SGHDT, CDR2 YYEEEE.

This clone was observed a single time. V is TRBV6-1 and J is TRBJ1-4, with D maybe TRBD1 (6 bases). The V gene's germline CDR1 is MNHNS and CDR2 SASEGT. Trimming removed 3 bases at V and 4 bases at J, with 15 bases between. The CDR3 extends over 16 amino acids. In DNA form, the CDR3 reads TGTGCCAGCAGTGATAGTCCGGACAGTCTTAATGAAAAACTGTTTTTT. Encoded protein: CASSDSPDSLNEKLFF.

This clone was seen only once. CDR3 in DNA: TGCGCCAGCAGGTTAGCGGGAGTGGGAGAGACCCAGTACTTC. Protein sequence: CASRLAGVGETQYF. The chain couples TRBV10-2 to TRBJ2-5, with 9 bases identical to TRBD2. The CDR3 loop spans 14 amino acids. Germline-derived CDR1 and CDR2 are WSHSY and SAAADI. J was trimmed by 4 bases and V by 6 bases; bases with no gene match: 6.